This T cell receptor (beta chain) emerged from a study of blood T cell repertoires in COVID-19. Overall study context: From T cells, B-cell-depleted T cells, or PBMCs came the material, which was cDNA or gDNA.

This clone was seen a single time. Authors' analysis steps: Reference gene primer amplification yielded estimated nucleated cell counts. Sequencing was performed with immunoSEQ multiplex PCR; in TCRdb, only in-frame clones are kept and a portion is missing. The DNA was the basis for D and trimming; V, J and clone size are from that table. The sample carries approximately 38,000 clones, around 90% recorded once. V was pared by 4 bases and J by 5 bases, with 8 bases of the junction left unmatched. The length of the CDR3 is 16 residues. Germline assignment: CDR1 SEHNR and CDR2 FQNEAQ (reference sequence).

The V and J genes are TRBV7-9 and TRBJ2-5; 12 bases are shared with TRBD2. What was sequenced was peripheral blood. The source of this sequence is a man aged 55-75 years with COVID-19, enrolled during active disease. Here the CDR3 reads CASSSQTSGSLETQYF. In nucleotides, the CDR3 is TGTGCCAGCAGCTCTCAGACTAGCGGGAGTCTGGAGACCCAGTACTTC. The whole variable domain, filled in from reference TRBV7-9 and TRBJ2-5, reads DTGVSQNPRHKITKRGQNVTFRCDPISEHNRLYWYRQTLGQGPEFLTYFQNEAQLEKSRLLSDRFSAERPKGSFSTLEIQRTEQGDSAMYLCASSSQTSGSLETQYFGPGTRLLVL.